This T cell receptor beta chain was sequenced during a study of regulatory dendritic cells for organ transplantation (TCRdb year 2017). For the study in its entirety: Regulatory dendritic cells were generated from monocytes cultured with vitamin D3 on days 0 and 4 and IL-10 on day 4. To evaluate the response of the DCs to a potent maturation-inducing agent, LPS was added to DC cultures on day 6. TCRbeta repertoires were sequenced from sorted naive and memory CD4+ and CD8+ T cells before and after allostimulation with regulatory or mature dendritic cells.

TCRbeta CDR3 regions were amplified by multiplexed two-step PCR using Vbeta-specific forward primers and Jbeta-specific reverse primers. The TCRbeta libraries were sequenced on an Illumina instrument via the immunoSEQ service. In the source study's methods: IMGT annotation was used to assign V, D and J genes, and synthetic CDR3 analogues were used to correct the counts for multiplex PCR bias. The immunoSEQ Analyzer calculated repertoire clonality as one minus the normalized Shannon entropy. Fisher's exact test with Benjamini-Hochberg false discovery rate control was used to define clonal expansion, with two-tailed P<0.01. Imported from immuneACCESS, the table was reduced by TCRdb to in-frame sequences with V and J called. These copies leave out some clones; in studies compared against another copy, an unresolved V gene accounts for under half, and the cause of the remainder is not known. V and J calls and clone size follow that table, whereas D and trimming were derived from the DNA. This sample is represented by roughly 13,000 clones; roughly 86% of them were singletons. The ten largest clones capture roughly 0.22% of the sample.

Sorted T cell subsets were CFSE-labeled and co-cultured for 4 to 5 days with allogeneic regulatory or mature dendritic cells at a 1:10 DC:T ratio. FACS was used to sort naive T cells as CD45RA+ cells and memory T cells as CD45RO+ CD4+ or CD8+ cells. Two healthy control subjects provided the T cells used for TCR sequencing. The Qiagen DNeasy Blood & Tissue Kit was used to extract genomic DNA. On this clone itself: Its antigen remains unidentified. Nothing much larger sits one base from this clone, and base qualities are not available.

The investigation overall reported the following: In both subjects, allostimulation led to expansion of memory CD8+ clones, though the expansion induced by regulatory dendritic cells appeared to be more limited than that induced by mature dendritic cells. Sequencing was done in only a couple of subjects, and the authors reported considerable heterogeneity between individuals in the alloreactive memory CD8+ T cell pool. Among the resting subsets, memory CD8+ T cells contained the most alloreactive TCR clonotypes. Highly diverse repertoires were observed in naive CD4+ and CD8+ T cells, whereas lower diversity was observed in memory cells, and the most oligoclonal repertoires were found in memory CD8+ cells.

The CDR3 covers 14 residues, taking in both the cysteine and the phenylalanine. The read is trimmed to its CDR3 DNA, 42 bases read in frame from base 1. V lost 6 bases and J lost 6 bases; the stretch between them is 15 bases long. For CDR1 and CDR2, the germline V gene lists SGHVS and FQNEAQ. The TCR originated in a human donor in good health. The sequenced sample was naive CD8+ T cells from blood cultured with regulatory dendritic cells. What this sample's cell subset or site label stands for: CD45RA+ naive T cells. The chain is encoded by TRBV7-8 joined to TRBJ1-5; no confident D gene assignment can be made. The DNA is as follows: TGTGCCAGCAGTAACCCGCCTGGCGTTCAGCCCCAGCATTTT. Translation gives CASSNPPGVQPQHF.